This T cell receptor beta chain emerged from a study of regulatory T cells in long-lasting Graves disease. Described time point: newly diagnosed GD, antithyroid drugs for less than 3 months. The TCR library used RNA extracted from PBMCs. The sample holds many counts of this clonotype. Looked up from germline, CDR1 is MDHEN and CDR2 is SYDVKM. The CDR3 spans 13 residues. The ends lost 6 bases at V and 7 bases at J; junction bases unmatched: 7. iRepertoire HTBI primers and Arm-PCR of CDR3 regions built TCR beta libraries. In TCRdb, the multiplex PCR reads were re-called with MiXCR into one record per CDR3 protein. The sample lists approximately 300,000 distinct CDR3 sequences; 18% were seen once.

The sequence came from a female donor with Graves disease. This sequence joins TRBV28 and TRBJ1-1, with 8 bases aligning to TRBD1. This sample comprised peripheral blood mononuclear cells (PBMCs), obtained at new diagnosis, from a patient treated with antithyroid drugs. In DNA form, the CDR3 reads TGTGCCAGCAGCCAAGGGGGACAGGATGAAGCTTTCTTT. Protein product: CASSQGGQDEAFF.